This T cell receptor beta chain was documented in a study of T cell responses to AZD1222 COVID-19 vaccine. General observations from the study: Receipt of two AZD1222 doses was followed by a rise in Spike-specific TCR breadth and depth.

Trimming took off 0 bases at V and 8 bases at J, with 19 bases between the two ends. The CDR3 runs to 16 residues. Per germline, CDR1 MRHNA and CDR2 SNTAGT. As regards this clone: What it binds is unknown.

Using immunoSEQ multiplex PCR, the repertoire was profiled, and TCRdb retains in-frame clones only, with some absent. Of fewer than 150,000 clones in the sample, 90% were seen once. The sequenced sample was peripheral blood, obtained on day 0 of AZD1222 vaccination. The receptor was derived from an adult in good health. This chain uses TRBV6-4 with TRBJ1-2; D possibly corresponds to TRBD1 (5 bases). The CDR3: CASSDSAGQGFQGYTF. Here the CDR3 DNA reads TGTGCCAGCAGTGACTCAGCGGGGCAGGGCTTTCAAGGCTACACCTTC.